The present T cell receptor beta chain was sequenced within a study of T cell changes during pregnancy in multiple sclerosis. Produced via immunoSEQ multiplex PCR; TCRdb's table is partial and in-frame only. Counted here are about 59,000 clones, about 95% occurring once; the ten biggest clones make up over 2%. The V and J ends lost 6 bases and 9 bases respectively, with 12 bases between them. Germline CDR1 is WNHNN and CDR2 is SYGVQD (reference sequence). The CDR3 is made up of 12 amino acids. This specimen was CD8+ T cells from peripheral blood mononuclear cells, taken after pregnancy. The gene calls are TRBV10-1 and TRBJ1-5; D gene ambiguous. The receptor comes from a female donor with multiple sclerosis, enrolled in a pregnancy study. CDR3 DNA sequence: TGCGCCAGCAGGGAACCACGGGGGCCCCAGCATTTT. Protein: CASREPRGPQHF.